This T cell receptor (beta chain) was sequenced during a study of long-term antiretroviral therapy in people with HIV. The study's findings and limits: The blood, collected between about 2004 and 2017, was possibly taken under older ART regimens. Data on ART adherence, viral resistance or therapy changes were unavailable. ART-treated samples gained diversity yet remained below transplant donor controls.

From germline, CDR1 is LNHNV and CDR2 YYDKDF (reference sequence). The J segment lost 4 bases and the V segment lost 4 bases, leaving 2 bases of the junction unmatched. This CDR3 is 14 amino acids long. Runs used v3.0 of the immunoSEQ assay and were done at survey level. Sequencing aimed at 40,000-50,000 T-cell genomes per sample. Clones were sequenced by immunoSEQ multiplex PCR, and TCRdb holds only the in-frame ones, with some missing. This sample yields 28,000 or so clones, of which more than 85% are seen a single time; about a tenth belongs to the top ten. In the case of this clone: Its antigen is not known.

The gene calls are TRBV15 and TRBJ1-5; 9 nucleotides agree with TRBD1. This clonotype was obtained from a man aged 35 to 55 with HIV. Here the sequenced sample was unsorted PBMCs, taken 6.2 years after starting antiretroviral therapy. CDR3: CATSKQGANQPQHF. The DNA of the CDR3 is TGTGCCACCAGCAAACAGGGGGCTAATCAGCCCCAGCATTTT. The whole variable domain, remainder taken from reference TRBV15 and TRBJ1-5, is DAMVIQNPRYQVTQFGKPVTLSCSQTLNHNVMYWYQQKSSQAPKLLFHYYDKDFNNEADTPDNFQSRRPNTSFCFLDIRSPGLGDTAMYLCATSKQGANQPQHFGDGTRLSIL.